This T cell receptor beta chain emerged from a study of T cell repertoires in cytomegalovirus infection. In the study overall: Matching HLA type and CMV infection were both indicated by public TCR beta signatures. General study results and limits: Adding up the frequency of public TCR beta families identified people who carried CMV plus the relevant HLA.

Using its own MiXCR run on the reads, TCRdb lists one record per CDR3 protein. The repertoire has some 100,000 distinct CDR3 sequences, around a quarter of them found once; the top ten carry 39%. As to this clonotype: Its antigen remains unknown.

The sequence came from a human donor in good health (CMV status not recorded). Some clones in this sample may be carry-over from other donors' samples. The specimen sequenced was CD8+ T cells from PBMCs.

CDR3 DNA sequence: TGCGCCAGCAGTCAAAACCGATGGGGGTACCAGAACACTGAAGCTTTCTTT. This codes for CASSQNRWGYQNTEAFF. The V call is TRBV23-1, the J call TRBJ1-1; possibly TRBD1 for D (5 bases). TRBV23-1 is noted as an ORF with a role that remains uncertain. V shed 2 bases and J shed 1 base, with 17 bases lying between them. This CDR3 region has 17 residues.